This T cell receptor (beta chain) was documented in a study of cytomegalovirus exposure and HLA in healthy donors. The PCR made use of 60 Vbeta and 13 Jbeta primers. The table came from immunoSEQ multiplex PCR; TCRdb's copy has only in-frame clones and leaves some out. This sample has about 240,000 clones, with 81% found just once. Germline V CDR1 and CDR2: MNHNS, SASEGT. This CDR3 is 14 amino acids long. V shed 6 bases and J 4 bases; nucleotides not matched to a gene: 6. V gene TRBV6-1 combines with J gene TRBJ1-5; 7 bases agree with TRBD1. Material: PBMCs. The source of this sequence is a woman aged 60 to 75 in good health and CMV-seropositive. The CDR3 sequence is CASRKGQPNQPQHF. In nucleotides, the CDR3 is TGTGCCAGCAGAAAGGGACAGCCAAATCAGCCCCAGCATTTT.